This T cell receptor (beta chain) was recorded in a study of T cell responses to AZD1222 COVID-19 vaccine (dated by TCRdb to about 2021). At the level of the whole study: TCR sequencing covered fewer than 250 trial participants: 207 given two doses of AZD1222 and 26 given two doses of MenACWY control vaccine. Trial participants were enrolled into age subgroups of 18-55, 56-69 and 70-plus years, which contained 148, 28 and 57 TCR-sequenced participants, respectively. The investigation overall reported the following: Because no samples from the day 14 peak response were available, repertoires could be characterized only after the peak T cell response. The vaccine-associated CD4 TCRs covered the entire spike protein, and the dominant responses fell in regions 160-218 and 743-854. Reportedly, almost half of the unique spike-specific TCRs recognized epitopes lying outside the regions that are mutated in the B.1.351 and B.1.1.7 variants. After two AZD1222 doses, spike-specific TCR breadth and depth were significantly higher than at day 0 and than in MenACWY recipients. Most participants were white British and females outnumbered males, and the authors suggested that clonal diversity may have been underestimated. In the small 56-69-year group, the increase in depth fell short of significance, most likely because of low power. Conclusions about previously exposed vaccinees are limited because only five to seven AZD1222 recipients were SARS-CoV-2 seropositive at baseline.

The CDR3 regions of human TCRbeta chains were analyzed by immunosequencing. The authors' analysis ran thus. Repertoire TCRs were matched against a reference library of SARS-CoV-2-specific TCRs generated with the MIRA antigen-specificity platform. Breadth meant the fraction of unique TCRs that were SARS-CoV-2-associated, whereas depth meant the fraction of total T cells that were SARS-CoV-2-associated. Using the MIRA data, each spike-specific TCR was assigned both to the spike region to which the TCR was reactive and to a CD4 or CD8 class. Log10-transformed breadth and depth values were compared by one-way ANOVA with Sidak's multiple comparisons tests. The clones in this table, taken by TCRdb from immuneACCESS, are in-frame only. Not every clone is retained; where verified, under half of the shortfall comes from an unresolved V gene, and the cause of the rest is unknown. V, J and clone size reflect that table, while D and trimming were determined from the DNA. Present in this sample are tens of thousands of clones, approximately 91% of which were seen just once. Around 5.1% of the sample is taken by the ten largest.

The intended sense of this specimen's time point label: baseline before first vaccination. The treatment or condition label of this sample denotes: meningococcal conjugate vaccine given as trial control. Vaccinee samples came from UK trials COV001 and COV002, including a single-blind randomized controlled phase 2/3 trial of AZD1222 (ChAdOx1 nCoV-19) in healthy adults. For TCRbeta chain sequencing, PBMC samples were collected from trial participants at day 0 and at day 28 after the second dose. A remark on this clone: The target of this receptor is not known. Nothing much larger sits one base from this clone, and base qualities are not available.

Trimming removed 5 bases from V and 5 bases from J, leaving 21 bases between the germline ends. Inclusive of the bounding cysteine and phenylalanine, the CDR3 is 15 residues long. CDR3 DNA only is kept here, 45 bases in frame from base 1. The germline V gene (reference sequence) sets CDR1 to GTSNPN and CDR2 to SVGIG. This receptor was obtained from an adult in good health. The sample was peripheral blood, taken on day 0 of MenACWY control vaccination. The chain is encoded by TRBV30 joined to TRBJ1-2, with the D gene not confidently named. The sequenced DNA: TGTGCCTGGGAGCCAAAGGATTTTTTACGATATGGCTACACCTTC. It is translated as CAWEPKDFLRYGYTF.